The 32 T cell receptor beta chains reported below all come from one sample, sequenced in a study of cytomegalovirus exposure and HLA in healthy donors. It was with 60 Vbeta and 13 Jbeta primers that the PCR ran. TCRdb's copy holds only in-frame clones and misses some; the assay was immunoSEQ multiplex PCR. In the table there are some 120,000 clones, approximately 78% of which are singletons. Sequencing input: PBMCs. These receptors were collected from a man between 35 and 55 years old in good health and CMV-seronegative.

The genes are TRBV5-5 and TRBJ1-5; no firm D call. The germline V and J ends were trimmed by 0 bases and 0 bases, with 4 bases remaining between them. The germline V gene has CDR1 SGHKS and CDR2 YYEKEE (reference sequence). This CDR3 is built from 14 residues. The CDR3 spells CASSLASSNQPQHF. Here the CDR3 DNA reads TGTGCCAGCAGCTTGGCCTCTAGCAATCAGCCCCAGCATTTT.

The gene calls are TRBV4-3 and TRBJ1-2; D is unclear. With 1 base removed from V and 8 bases from J, the gap between germline ends came to 11 bases. CDR1 LGHNA and CDR2 YSLEER come from the germline V gene. The CDR3 spans 13 residues. The CDR3: CASSQAPGWGYTF. CDR3 DNA sequence: TGCGCCAGCAGCCAAGCTCCGGGTTGGGGCTACACCTTC.

The chain employs TRBV5-6 and TRBJ2-7; maybe TRBD2 (5 bases). CDR3 length: 15 residues. V dropped 4 bases and J dropped 3 bases, with 17 bases sitting between them. The germline V gene encodes CDR1 SGHDT and CDR2 YYEEEE. The CDR3 loop reads CASSIWRGFDYEQYF. CDR3 sequence (DNA): TGTGCCAGCAGCATCTGGAGAGGGTTCGACTACGAGCAGTACTTC.

J is TRBJ2-7 and V is TRBV4-3, with 8 nucleotides matching TRBD2. The trim removed 3 bases at V and 4 bases at J, leaving 8 bases unmatched. CDR1 and CDR2 (germline): LGHNA, YSLEER. This CDR3 spans 15 amino acids. CDR3 DNA: TGCGCCAGCAGCCATAGCCGGGGGGGGCATTACGAGCAGTACTTC. As protein: CASSHSRGGHYEQYF.

V and J are TRBV15 and TRBJ1-6, with D uncertain. The CDR3 contains 13 residues. With 8 bases removed from V and 8 bases from J, the gap between germline ends came to 13 bases. In germline, CDR1 is LNHNV, CDR2 YYDKDF (reference sequence). The CDR3 region has the DNA TGTGCCACCTCGGCGGATAGATATTCACCCCTCCACTTT. Protein sequence: CATSADRYSPLHF.

The chain uses TRBV7-9 and TRBJ2-5, with TRBD2 matching 8 bases. The CDR3 consists of 12 residues. Germline CDR1 SEHNR, CDR2 FQNEAQ (reference sequence). V lost 4 bases to trimming and J lost 7 bases; unmatched junction nucleotides: 2. Written as DNA, the CDR3 is TGTGCCAGCAGCTCCCGGGAGGGGACCCAGTACTTC. Translating it yields CASSSREGTQYF.

The chain couples TRBV9 to TRBJ1-3; D is ambiguous. The CDR3 is 15 residues long. Germline lookup yields CDR1 SGDLS and CDR2 YYNGEE. The V and J ends lost 4 bases and 0 bases respectively, with 11 bases between them. CDR3 loop: CASSFGLISGNTIYF. CDR3 nucleotide sequence: TGTGCCAGCAGCTTCGGACTGATCTCTGGAAACACCATATATTTT.

CDR3 sequence reads: CASSPRGNEKLFF. The CDR3 DNA sequence: TGTGCCAGCAGCCCGAGGGGGAATGAAAAACTGTTTTTT. The rearrangement joins TRBV4-2 to TRBJ1-4; tentative D call: TRBD1 (6 bases). V was cut by 4 bases and J by 5 bases, with 8 bases left in between. This CDR3 is 13 amino acids long. Germline V CDR1 and CDR2: LGHNA, YNFKEQ.

This clone has a single count. The chain has TRBV9 and TRBJ1-1; perhaps TRBD1 as D (5 bases). CDR1 is SGDLS and CDR2 is YYNGEE in the germline V gene. Trimming pared 3 bases from V and 0 bases from J, leaving 12 bases between. This CDR3 is built from 15 residues. The CDR3 spells CASSEGVSLNTEAFF. CDR3 bases: TGTGCCAGCAGCGAAGGGGTTTCTTTGAACACTGAAGCTTTCTTT.

V is TRBV5-6 and J is TRBJ2-2; tentative D call: TRBD1 (6 bases). The CDR3 contains 16 residues. Trimming took off 4 bases at V and 1 base at J, with 14 bases between the two ends. From germline, CDR1 is SGHDT and CDR2 YYEEEE. Written as DNA, the CDR3 is TGTGCCAGCAGCCCCCTGGGACATCAGAACACCGGGGAGCTGTTTTTT. It codes for CASSPLGHQNTGELFF.

This clone was recorded a few times. The gene calls are TRBV15 and TRBJ2-7; 8 positions match TRBD1. CDR1 LNHNV and CDR2 YYDKDF come from the germline V gene (reference sequence). V was clipped by 2 bases and J by 2 bases; unmatched bases: 5. CDR3 length: 15 residues. CDR3 protein: CATSRIGQGTYEQYF. DNA of the CDR3: TGTGCCACCAGCAGAATCGGACAGGGCACCTACGAGCAGTACTTC.

This clone was seen just once. The chain employs TRBV19 and TRBJ1-2, with D perhaps matching TRBD1 (6 bases). The CDR3 is made up of 14 amino acids. Trimming cost V 7 bases and J 6 bases, with 18 bases left between them. Germline V gives CDR1 LNHDA, CDR2 SQIVND (reference sequence). The CDR3 sequence is CASTRSQGRDGYTF. CDR3 DNA: TGTGCCAGTACTCGAAGTCAGGGGAGAGATGGCTACACCTTC. Full variable domain (remainder filled in from reference TRBV19 and TRBJ1-2): DGGITQSPKYLFRKEGQNVTLSCEQNLNHDAMYWYRQDPGQGLRLIYYSQIVNDFQKGDIAEGYSVSREKKESFPLTVTSAQKNPTAFYLCASTRSQGRDGYTFGSGTRLTVV.

The chain uses TRBV2 and TRBJ2-1; maybe TRBD1 (5 bases). CDR1 and CDR2 (germline): SNHLY, FYNNEI. The CDR3 has 14 residues. V lost 4 bases, J lost 4 bases, and 11 bases lay in between. This chain's CDR3 is CASSGRAFYNEQFF. The CDR3, as DNA: TGTGCCAGCAGTGGCAGGGCTTTTTACAATGAGCAGTTCTTC.

The chain carries TRBV7-2 and TRBJ2-1; D perhaps matches TRBD1 (6 bases). Germline V gene lookup returns CDR1 SGHTA and CDR2 FQGNSA. This CDR3 is 15 amino acids long. V was trimmed by 1 base and J by 9 bases, leaving 16 bases between them. The CDR3 sequence is CASSLVSGQITEQFF. DNA of the CDR3: TGTGCCAGCAGCTTAGTCAGTGGACAGATCACTGAGCAGTTCTTC.

V is TRBV27 and J is TRBJ2-3, with TRBD2 matching 9 bases. This CDR3 is 19 amino acids long. Germline lookup yields CDR1 MNHEY and CDR2 SMNVEV (reference sequence). After removal of 3 bases from V and 2 bases from J, the junction contained 15 bases not matched to a gene. CDR3 protein: CASSFSRRAGGLSTDTQYF. CDR3 coding DNA: TGTGCCAGCAGTTTTAGCCGGAGGGCGGGGGGGCTCTCCACAGATACGCAGTATTTT.

In this sample, this clone turned up once. V is TRBV7-6 and J is TRBJ1-5; 9 bases match TRBD1. V was pared by 5 bases and J by 7 bases, with 9 bases of the junction left unmatched. The germline V gene has CDR1 SGHVS and CDR2 FNYEAQ. CDR3 length: 15 amino acids. DNA of the CDR3: TGTGCCAGCAGCATGGACAGGGGCTGGGAACAGCCCCAGCATTTT. Its translation is CASSMDRGWEQPQHF.

In nucleotides, the CDR3 is TGTGCTAGTGGCACTAATAGACAGGGGGGGGAGACCCAGTACTTC. Its protein is CASGTNRQGGETQYF. The rearrangement joins TRBV12-5 to TRBJ2-5; 9 positions agree with TRBD1. Germline-derived CDR1 and CDR2 are LGHNT and FRNRAP. The junction had 10 bases not matched to a gene; V was cut back by 6 bases and J by 5 bases. The CDR3 is made up of 15 amino acids.

The gene calls are TRBV5-1 and TRBJ1-1; 9 positions match TRBD1. After removal of 6 bases from V and 8 bases from J, the junction contained 5 bases not matched to a gene. Germline V gene lookup returns CDR1 SGHRS and CDR2 YFSETQ. This CDR3 region has 12 residues. CDR3 amino acids: CASTLDRGEAFF. In nucleotides, the CDR3 is TGCGCCAGCACCCTGGACAGGGGAGAAGCTTTCTTT.

V usage is TRBV30 and J usage is TRBJ2-7; D remains ambiguous. CDR3 length: 10 amino acids. From germline, CDR1 is GTSNPN and CDR2 SVGIG (reference sequence). V was pared by 0 bases and J by 6 bases, with 3 bases between. The chain's CDR3 is CAWSVSEQYF. In DNA, the CDR3 is TGTGCCTGGAGTGTGAGCGAGCAGTACTTC.

CDR3 residues: CASSLRGQGFNTQYF. In DNA, the CDR3 is TGTGCCAGCAGCTTACGGGGACAGGGGTTTAATACGCAGTATTTT. The chain links TRBV7-2 to TRBJ2-3, with 10 bases aligning to TRBD1. The CDR3 has 15 amino acids. The V gene's germline CDR1 is SGHTA and CDR2 FQGNSA. The junction had 6 bases not matched to a gene; V was cut back by 2 bases and J by 7 bases.

Points on this clone: A junction end diverges from the germline sequence, so it may reflect a read error. V is TRBV5-1 and J is TRBJ2-1, with 13 bases that match TRBD2. The CDR3 runs to 17 residues. CDR1 SGHRS and CDR2 YFSETQ come from the germline V gene. The chain's CDR3 is CASSLPTSGGTYIEQFF. DNA for the CDR3: TGCGCCAGCAGCTTGCCGACTAGCGGGGGGACATACATTGAGCAGTTCTTC. The whole variable domain, remainder taken from reference TRBV5-1 and TRBJ2-1, is KAGVTQTPRYLIKTRGQQVTLSCSPISGHRSVSWYQQTPGQGLQFLFEYFSETQRNKGNFPGRFSGRQFSNSRSEMNVSTLELGDSALYLCASSLPTSGGTYIEQFFGPGTRLTVL.

About this clone: One end of the junction does not line up with germline, which may come from a read error. V is TRBV7-9 and J is TRBJ2-1, with no clear D. The CDR3 has 15 amino acids. Germline values: CDR1 SEHNR, CDR2 FQNEAQ (reference sequence). Here the CDR3 DNA reads TGTTCCAGCAGCTCGAACGGTTATATATCGGGTGAGCAGTTCTTC. Its protein product is CSSSSNGYISGEQFF.

V usage is TRBV7-3 and J usage is TRBJ2-3, with 8 positions matching TRBD2. The CDR3 spans 16 residues. Trimming took 0 bases from V and 3 from J; bases not matched to a gene: 5. CDR1 and CDR2 (germline): SGHTA, FQGTGA. In DNA form, the CDR3 reads TGTGCCAGCAGCTTAACTCGGGGGGGCATGACAGATACGCAGTATTTT. The encoded protein is CASSLTRGGMTDTQYF.

This chain uses TRBV19 with TRBJ2-2, with TRBD1 identical over 7 bases. With 3 bases clipped from V and 9 bases from J, the junction kept 4 bases outside the gene matches. The germline gives CDR1 LNHDA, CDR2 SQIVND (reference sequence). CDR3 size: 13 residues. The CDR3 bases are TGTGCCAGTAGTATCTTGACAGGGAGGGAGCTGTTTTTT. This codes for CASSILTGRELFF. Complete variable domain (other parts from reference TRBV19 and TRBJ2-2): DGGITQSPKYLFRKEGQNVTLSCEQNLNHDAMYWYRQDPGQGLRLIYYSQIVNDFQKGDIAEGYSVSREKKESFPLTVTSAQKNPTAFYLCASSILTGRELFFGEGSRLTVL.

Note on this clone: Its ends do not fully match the called genes, so a read error is possible. The V and J genes are TRBV27 and TRBJ1-5; 7 bases fit TRBD1. CDR3 length equals 14 residues. Germline V gene data show CDR1 as MNHEY and CDR2 as SMNVEV (reference sequence). The CDR3 nucleotides read TGTGCCAGCAGTCTACAGGGGTTTAATCAGCCCCGGCATTTT. Translated, it gives CASSLQGFNQPRHF.

V gene TRBV18 combines with J gene TRBJ1-1; no reliable D call. Germline loops: CDR1 KGHSH, CDR2 LQKENI. The CDR3 sequence is 13 residues long. V dropped 2 bases and J dropped 7 bases, with 11 bases sitting between them. CDR3 nucleotides: TGTGCCAGCTCACCATTGATAACGGGTGAAGCTTTCTTT. This encodes CASSPLITGEAFF.

The chain combines TRBV7-9 with TRBJ2-5; the D gene is possibly TRBD2 (6 bases). The CDR3 has 14 residues. CDR1 is SEHNR and CDR2 is FQNEAQ in the germline V gene (reference sequence). V was shortened by 0 bases and J by 9 bases, with 14 bases between the two germline ends. CDR3 sequence: CASSLATSGGAQYF. The DNA for the CDR3 is TGTGCCAGCAGCTTAGCGACCAGCGGAGGGGCCCAGTACTTC. Full variable domain (remainder filled in from reference TRBV7-9 and TRBJ2-5): DTGVSQNPRHKITKRGQNVTFRCDPISEHNRLYWYRQTLGQGPEFLTYFQNEAQLEKSRLLSDRFSAERPKGSFSTLEIQRTEQGDSAMYLCASSLATSGGAQYFGPGTRLLVL.

Only a few counts were recorded for this clone. The chain has TRBV29-1 and TRBJ2-1; 9 bases agree with TRBD1. From germline, CDR1 is SQVTM and CDR2 ANQGSEA. V shed 5 bases and J 0 bases; nucleotides not matched to a gene: 2. CDR3 size: 14 residues. CDR3 sequence (DNA): TGCAGCGTTAAACAGGGGGCCTCCTACAATGAGCAGTTCTTC. Protein sequence: CSVKQGASYNEQFF.

The V call is TRBV4-2, the J call TRBJ2-7; 9 bases align to TRBD1. Germline V gives CDR1 LGHNA, CDR2 YNFKEQ. Germline trimming cut 4 bases from V and 5 bases from J; bases unmatched to any gene: 9. The CDR3 length is 15 residues. The CDR3 here is CASSPLRDRVHEQYF. The CDR3 DNA sequence: TGTGCCAGCAGCCCACTCCGGGACAGGGTCCACGAGCAGTACTTC.

The rearrangement links TRBV4-3 to TRBJ1-5, with D unclear. Trimming pared 0 bases from V and 0 bases from J, leaving 12 bases between. Germline assignment: CDR1 LGHNA and CDR2 YSLEER. The CDR3 has 17 residues. The CDR3 region has the DNA TGCGCCAGCAGCCAAGACCCCACTGGTTATAGCAATCAGCCCCAGCATTTT. Amino acid sequence: CASSQDPTGYSNQPQHF.

The chain links TRBV5-1 to TRBJ2-3; 7 nucleotides match TRBD1. The CDR3 runs to 15 residues. Germline V gene sequence: CDR1 SGHRS, CDR2 YFSETQ. After removal of 3 bases from V and 4 bases from J, the junction contained 8 bases not matched to a gene. The CDR3 DNA reads TGCGCCAGCAGCTATACAGGGGCGAGGGCAGATACGCAGTATTTT. It yields the protein CASSYTGARADTQYF.

V usage is TRBV7-2 and J usage is TRBJ1-2; D is possibly TRBD1 (5 bases). Germline CDR1 is SGHTA and CDR2 is FQGNSA. This CDR3 comprises 14 residues. V lost 5 bases and J lost 5, with 15 bases in between. The CDR3 DNA reads TGTGCCAGCAGCAATGGGGCAGGGCAATATGGCTACACCTTC. Its translation: CASSNGAGQYGYTF.